This T cell receptor beta chain is from a study of shared clonotypes between healthy human individuals. This table comes from immunoSEQ multiplex PCR, and its TCRdb copy is limited to in-frame clones, with some not included. Of approximately 320,000 clones in the sample, roughly 70% were seen once. With 5 bases clipped from V and 0 bases from J, the junction kept 4 bases outside the gene matches. The CDR3 is 15 amino acids. Germline loops: CDR1 SGDLS, CDR2 YYNGEE. V gene TRBV9 combines with J gene TRBJ2-1; 8 bases agree with TRBD2. This TCR derives from a man aged 25 to 40 in good health. The sample was memory CD4+ T cells sorted from blood. As to subset: CD45RA-negative fraction. CDR3 sequence (DNA): TGTGCCAGCAGGCCAAGCGGGAGCTCCTACAATGAGCAGTTCTTC. Translated, it gives CASRPSGSSYNEQFF.